This T cell receptor beta chain originates from a study of identical twins. CDR1 is SGDLS and CDR2 is YYNGEE in the germline V gene. The CDR3 runs to 14 residues. V trimming: 3 bases; J trimming: 5 bases; junction bases outside the gene matches: 5. From the 5' RACE reads, TCRdb called clonotypes with MiXCR, one entry per CDR3 protein. The data contain a few hundred thousand distinct CDR3 sequences, more than 9% of them singletons. General observations from the study: Recombination models fit unrelated individuals' TCR alpha sharing but underestimated twins'. The more abundant beta clonotypes in cord blood had fewer insertions, and memory repertoires did not show this. Excess twin sharing in beta out-of-frame sequences was weaker.

Of note for this clonotype: Its antigen is unknown.

The same specimen was also included in a second study, on yellow fever vaccine responses in identical twins.

V and J are TRBV9 and TRBJ1-3; 7 positions agree with TRBD1. Source material: PBMCs. The sequence derives from a woman in her late teens or twenties in good health. The CDR3 spells CASSAGTARNTIYF. Written as DNA, the CDR3 is TGTGCCAGCAGCGCTGGGACAGCCCGAAACACCATATATTTT.